One sample yielded the 11 T cell receptor beta chains listed below, sequenced in a study of blood T cell repertoires in COVID-19 (TCRdb year 2020). Receptors were amplified or captured by the immunoSEQ multiplex PCR assay. Sourced from immuneACCESS, this table was stored by TCRdb with only in-frame sequences that have V and J called. A share of the clones is absent; for the studies checked, an unresolved V gene accounts for under half, and the remainder has no known explanation. The sample records roughly 25,000 clones, around 87% of which are singletons. Jointly, the top ten make up about 8.3% of the sample. The sequenced sample consisted of peripheral blood. These receptors all stem from a man aged 50 to 59 with active COVID-19.

The chain links TRBV7-2 to TRBJ2-5, with D tentatively TRBD1 (5 bases). The CDR3 has 13 amino acids. V was trimmed by 5 bases and J by 1 base, leaving 8 bases between them. CDR1 is SGHTA, CDR2 FQGNSA, per germline. The CDR3 DNA follows: TGTGCCAGCAGCCGACAGCCCCAAGAGACCCAGTACTTC. Protein product: CASSRQPQETQYF.

The chain uses TRBV28 and TRBJ1-1; the D gene is possibly TRBD1 (6 bases). Germline V lookup: CDR1 MDHEN, CDR2 SYDVKM. The CDR3 is made up of 15 amino acids. Deletions cut 8 bases from V and 5 bases from J, with 21 bases between. CDR3 bases: TGTGCCAGCCGAGGGTCGGGGGGCTTATGGACTGAAGCTTTCTTT. Amino acids: CASRGSGGLWTEAFF.

The rearrangement joins TRBV5-1 to TRBJ2-2; D ambiguous. This CDR3 is built from 14 residues. Deletions cut 0 bases from V and 4 bases from J, with 7 bases between. Germline V gene sequence: CDR1 SGHRS, CDR2 YFSETQ. In nucleotides, the CDR3 is TGCGCCAGCAGCTTGGCCCTAAGCACCGGGGAGCTGTTTTTT. It yields the protein CASSLALSTGELFF.

The rearrangement links TRBV2 to TRBJ2-1; 13 bases are a match to TRBD2. V dropped 6 bases and J dropped 9; count of bases not matched to a gene: 8. The CDR3 has 15 residues. Per germline, CDR1 SNHLY and CDR2 FYNNEI. The chain's CDR3 is CASRPGTSGIVEQFF. The CDR3 DNA reads as TGTGCCAGCAGACCCGGGACTAGCGGGATTGTTGAGCAGTTCTTC.

The J gene is TRBJ1-2, the V gene TRBV12-5, with D perhaps matching TRBD1 (5 bases). V gave up 5 bases and J gave up 2 bases, with 12 bases separating them. Germline CDR1 reads LGHNT; CDR2 reads FRNRAP. CDR3 length: 14 residues. Here the CDR3 reads CASGKQAANYGYTF. CDR3 in DNA: TGTGCTAGTGGTAAACAGGCGGCCAACTATGGCTACACCTTC.

The chain employs TRBV3-1 (or the pseudogene TRBV3-2) and TRBJ2-5; TRBD2 matches at 7 bases. V was clipped by 1 base and J by 3 bases; unmatched bases: 2. CDR3 size: 14 residues. CDR1 is LGHDT, CDR2 YNNKEL, per germline (reference sequence). CDR3 loop: CASSQVAGEETQYF. The CDR3 DNA reads TGTGCCAGCAGCCAAGTAGCGGGTGAAGAGACCCAGTACTTC.

The rearrangement links TRBV7-6 to TRBJ2-7, with TRBD1 matching over 12 bases. The CDR3 sequence is 15 residues long. Trimming removed 5 bases from V and 4 bases from J; junction bases left unmatched: 6. Germline V gene lookup returns CDR1 SGHVS and CDR2 FNYEAQ. CDR3 sequence reads: CASSPGQGALYEQYV. CDR3 in DNA: TGTGCCAGCAGCCCGGGACAGGGGGCCTTGTACGAGCAGTACGTC.

This clone has more than one count but fewer than ten. The chain employs TRBV7-9 and TRBJ2-1; D might be TRBD2 (6 bases). CDR1 is SEHNR and CDR2 is FQNEAQ in the germline V gene (reference sequence). The CDR3 sequence is 14 residues long. V was trimmed by 11 bases and J by 4 bases, leaving 18 bases between them. The CDR3 DNA is TGTGCCTCCAAAAAACTAGCAGAATACAATGAGCAGTTCTTC. Its translation is CASKKLAEYNEQFF.

V usage is TRBV6-5 and J usage is TRBJ2-1; D might be TRBD2 (5 bases). V lost 2 bases to trimming and J lost 4 bases, with 6 bases between them. There are 13 residues in the CDR3. In germline, CDR1 is MNHEY, CDR2 SVGAGI. As DNA, the CDR3 is TGTGCCAGCAGTTACGGACTTTACAATGAGCAGTTCTTC. This translates into CASSYGLYNEQFF.

The gene calls are TRBV7-9 and TRBJ1-1; no reliable D call. The CDR3 has 14 residues. Germline loops: CDR1 SEHNR, CDR2 FQNEAQ (reference sequence). V lost 5 bases to trimming and J lost 1 base, with 11 bases between them. CDR3 residues: CASSRSSGNTEAFF. In DNA, the CDR3 is TGTGCCAGCAGCCGGAGTAGCGGGAACACTGAAGCTTTCTTT. Looking up the rest from reference TRBV7-9 and TRBJ1-1 gives the full variable domain: DTGVSQNPRHKITKRGQNVTFRCDPISEHNRLYWYRQTLGQGPEFLTYFQNEAQLEKSRLLSDRFSAERPKGSFSTLEIQRTEQGDSAMYLCASSRSSGNTEAFFGQGTRLTVV.

The V and J genes are TRBV27 and TRBJ2-5; 8 nucleotides line up with TRBD1. The CDR3 is 15 residues long. The trim removed 5 bases at V and 8 bases at J, leaving 13 bases unmatched. The germline CDR1 and CDR2 sequences are MNHEY and SMNVEV (reference sequence). CDR3 protein: CASSQDSGTGRTQYF. For the CDR3, the DNA is TGTGCCAGCAGTCAAGATTCCGGGACAGGTCGAACCCAGTACTTC.